The 32 T cell receptor beta chains below come from one sample, sequenced in a study of cytotoxic CD8 clonotypes in ibrutinib-treated CLL. The repertoire was sequenced with immunoSEQ multiplex PCR; TCRdb's copy has only in-frame clones and lacks some. The profile covers more than 150,000 clones, with approximately 68% appearing a single time and under 15% taken by the ten largest. Sequenced here: PBMCs, sampled after 24 months of ibrutinib treatment. These receptors were taken from a human donor with chronic lymphocytic leukemia.

The rearrangement uses TRBV5-1 and TRBJ1-4, with 7 bases that match TRBD1. The length of the CDR3 is 15 residues. V lost 1 base, J lost 4 bases, and 4 bases stayed unmatched. The germline gives CDR1 SGHRS, CDR2 YFSETQ. The chain's CDR3 is CASSLRAGGNEKLFF. CDR3 nucleotides: TGCGCCAGCAGCTTGAGGGCAGGGGGTAATGAAAAACTGTTTTTT.

The chain is built from TRBV18 and TRBJ2-1; D is tentatively TRBD1 or TRBD2 (5 bases each). Trimming took off 3 bases at V and 8 bases at J, with 20 bases between the two ends. The CDR3 has 16 amino acids. Germline loops: CDR1 KGHSH, CDR2 LQKENI. CDR3 sequence reads: CASSPTGTPARDEQFF. In DNA form, the CDR3 reads TGTGCCAGCTCACCTACCGGGACCCCAGCAAGGGATGAGCAGTTCTTC.

The chain recombines TRBV27 with TRBJ1-2, with D uncertain. Germline CDR1 and CDR2: MNHEY and SMNVEV (reference sequence). This CDR3 has 12 residues. V was pared by 5 bases and J by 5 bases, with 9 bases between. CDR3 in DNA: TGTGCCAGCAGTCCGAGAGGGTATGGCTACACCTTC. This sequence encodes CASSPRGYGYTF.

The V gene is TRBV9, the J gene TRBJ2-2; the D gene is possibly TRBD1 (5 bases). This CDR3 has 15 residues. Germline V gene lookup returns CDR1 SGDLS and CDR2 YYNGEE. Trimming removed 7 bases from V and 4 bases from J, with 17 bases in between. CDR3 residues: CASELTDRGTGELFF. The CDR3, as DNA: TGTGCCAGCGAATTAACCGACAGAGGCACCGGGGAGCTGTTTTTT.

This chain joins TRBV11-3 and TRBJ2-1; 7 bases map to TRBD1. V shed 5 bases and J 5 bases; nucleotides not matched to a gene: 6. CDR3 length equals 14 residues. The germline V gene has CDR1 SGHNT and CDR2 YENEEA. CDR3 nucleotide sequence: TGTGCCAGCAGCCCCTGGGACAGAGACAATGAGCAGTTCTTC. Amino acid sequence: CASSPWDRDNEQFF. Based on the CDR3 plus reference TRBV11-3 and TRBJ2-1, the full variable domain is EAGVVQSPRYKIIEKKQPVAFWCNPISGHNTLYWYLQNLGQGPELLIRYENEEAVDDSQLPKDRFSAERLKGVDSTLKIQPAELGDSAVYLCASSPWDRDNEQFFGPGTRLTVL.

V is TRBV6-5 and J is TRBJ1-1; no reliable D call. The germline V and J ends were trimmed by 6 bases and 6 bases, with 8 bases remaining between them. Germline CDR1 MNHEY, CDR2 SVGAGI. The CDR3 spans 11 residues. CDR3 sequence: CASRGSAEAFF. The CDR3 DNA reads as TGTGCCAGCAGGGGGAGCGCTGAAGCTTTCTTT.

The chain joins TRBV6-1 to TRBJ1-2; D remains ambiguous. There are 12 residues in the CDR3. Germline loops: CDR1 MNHNS, CDR2 SASEGT. Trimming stripped 4 bases from V and 4 bases from J, with 7 bases between. The CDR3 region has the DNA TGTGCCAGCAGTGGGGAAGGCTATGGCTACACCTTC. Encoded protein: CASSGEGYGYTF.

The chain joins TRBV7-2 to TRBJ2-7; 12 bases agree with TRBD2. The V gene end was trimmed by 1 base and the J gene end by 6 bases; junction bases not matched to a gene: 4. The CDR3 spans 15 residues. Germline-derived CDR1 and CDR2 are SGHTA and FQGNSA. CDR3 sequence (DNA): TGTGCCAGCAGCTTAGGGCTAGCGGGAGGGCGCGAGCAGTACTTC. Its translation: CASSLGLAGGREQYF.

The chain couples TRBV11-2 to TRBJ1-1, with a tentative D call TRBD1 (5 bases). Germline loops: CDR1 SGHAT, CDR2 FQNNGV. This CDR3 region has 14 residues. The germline V and J ends were trimmed by 6 bases and 4 bases, with 15 bases remaining between them. CDR3 loop: CASRRPGLGTEAFF. The CDR3 DNA is TGTGCCAGCAGACGGCCAGGGTTAGGCACTGAAGCTTTCTTT.

This rearrangement joins TRBV5-4 to TRBJ2-5; D may be TRBD1 (6 bases). Trimming took 5 bases from V and 1 from J, leaving 12 bases between them. Germline CDR1 is SGHNT and CDR2 is YYREEE (reference sequence). This CDR3 comprises 14 residues. The CDR3 bases are TGTGCCAGCAGGCCGGACAGCCTCCAAGAGACCCAGTACTTC. It codes for CASRPDSLQETQYF.

The V and J genes are TRBV14 and TRBJ2-2, with D unclear. Germline lookup yields CDR1 SGHDN and CDR2 FVKESK. V was pared by 1 base and J by 0 bases, with 6 bases between. This CDR3 comprises 15 residues. Here the CDR3 reads CASSQGQANTGELFF. In DNA, the CDR3 is TGTGCCAGCAGCCAAGGCCAAGCGAACACCGGGGAGCTGTTTTTT.

The chain joins TRBV11-2 to TRBJ2-2, with D perhaps matching TRBD1 (5 bases). The CDR3 runs 16 residues. Trimming removed 2 bases from V and 7 bases from J, with 17 bases in between. Germline V gene data show CDR1 as SGHAT and CDR2 as FQNNGV. CDR3 loop: CASSLLIGDRGGELFF. DNA of the CDR3: TGTGCCAGCAGCTTATTGATTGGGGATAGGGGCGGGGAGCTGTTTTTT.

The chain has TRBV11-2 and TRBJ2-5; D is tentatively TRBD1 or TRBD2 (5 bases each). Trimming cost V 5 bases and J 2 bases, with 15 bases left between them. Germline assignment: CDR1 SGHAT and CDR2 FQNNGV. CDR3 length: 15 residues. Written as DNA, the CDR3 is TGTGCCAGCAGCCCGGGGCCCGTTAGACAAGAGACCCAGTACTTC. Amino acid sequence: CASSPGPVRQETQYF.

The chain has TRBV5-3 and TRBJ2-6; TRBD2 agrees at 10 bases. TRBV5-3 is annotated as an ORF whose role is uncertain. V was clipped by 2 bases and J by 3 bases; unmatched bases: 11. The CDR3 is made up of 19 amino acids. This chain's CDR3 is CARSLGEASGRGGANVLTF. The DNA of the CDR3 is TGTGCCAGAAGCTTAGGTGAGGCTAGCGGGAGAGGTGGGGCCAACGTCCTGACTTTC.

This chain uses TRBV11-2 with TRBJ1-2, with 8 positions matching TRBD1. Germline CDR1 reads SGHAT; CDR2 reads FQNNGV. V trimming: 4 bases; J trimming: 3 bases; junction bases outside the gene matches: 7. The CDR3 length is 15 residues. CDR3 in amino acids: CASSSNSGQDYGYTF. In nucleotides, the CDR3 is TGTGCCAGCAGCTCCAACTCGGGACAGGACTATGGCTACACCTTC.

This clone was recorded once. This chain uses TRBV4-3 with TRBJ1-2, with TRBD1 identical over 7 bases. Germline-derived CDR1 and CDR2 are LGHNA and YSLEER. The junction had 3 bases not matched to a gene; V was cut back by 3 bases and J by 11 bases. The CDR3 is 11 residues long. This CDR3 is CASSQDRRYTF. The CDR3 bases are TGCGCCAGCAGCCAGGACAGGAGGTACACCTTC.

This clone has just one count. The chain combines TRBV29-1 with TRBJ2-1, with a tentative D call TRBD1 (5 bases). Germline V gene sequence: CDR1 SQVTM, CDR2 ANQGSEA. The CDR3 consists of 12 residues. The ends were cut back, 7 bases at V and 5 bases at J, with 12 bases in the middle. The CDR3 here is CSADSGDNEQFF. In DNA, the CDR3 is TGCAGCGCCGACAGTGGCGACAATGAGCAGTTCTTC.

The chain combines TRBV9 with TRBJ2-7; perhaps TRBD2 as D (6 bases). Germline V gene lookup returns CDR1 SGDLS and CDR2 YYNGEE. V dropped 0 bases and J dropped 0 bases, with 10 bases sitting between them. The CDR3 runs to 15 residues. For the CDR3, the DNA is TGTGCCAGCAGCGTAGCGGCTAGCGACTCCTACGAGCAGTACTTC. This encodes CASSVAASDSYEQYF.

The J gene is TRBJ2-7, the V gene TRBV4-3, with D unresolved. The V end lost 1 base, the J end lost 0 bases, and 7 bases lay between the germline ends. The germline gives CDR1 LGHNA, CDR2 YSLEER. The CDR3 loop spans 14 amino acids. The CDR3 loop reads CASSQVGSSYEQYF. CDR3 coding DNA: TGCGCCAGCAGCCAAGTTGGTAGCTCCTACGAGCAGTACTTC.

The chain uses TRBV7-3 and TRBJ2-2; D remains ambiguous. The germline V and J ends were trimmed by 1 base and 1 base, with 10 bases remaining between them. The CDR3 loop spans 16 amino acids. Per germline, CDR1 SGHTA and CDR2 FQGTGA. CDR3 bases: TGTGCCAGCAGCTTAAACGGGTGGGGGAACACCGGGGAGCTGTTTTTT. Protein sequence: CASSLNGWGNTGELFF. The full variable domain, its missing parts supplied by reference TRBV7-3 and TRBJ2-2, is GAGVSQTPSNKVTEKGKYVELRCDPISGHTALYWYRQSLGQGPEFLIYFQGTGAADDSGLPNDRFFAVRPEGSVSTLKIQRTERGDSAVYLCASSLNGWGNTGELFFGEGSRLTVL.

The sample holds a few counts of this clone. This chain connects TRBV27 to TRBJ2-7; 8 bases match TRBD1. V was clipped by 3 bases and J by 7 bases; unmatched bases: 11. The CDR3 is made up of 15 amino acids. Germline CDR1 is MNHEY and CDR2 is SMNVEV (reference sequence). CDR3 bases: TGTGCCAGCAGTTTCGGACAGGGATTCCCAGGGGAGCAGTACTTC. Translated, it gives CASSFGQGFPGEQYF.

This clone was recorded a few times. V gene TRBV7-2 combines with J gene TRBJ1-5; unclear D gene. The V end was cut by 1 base, the J end by 8 bases, with 9 bases between. Germline V lookup: CDR1 SGHTA, CDR2 FQGNSA. The CDR3 extends over 13 amino acids. CDR3 coding DNA: TGTGCCAGCAGCTTAGATCCCGGAGAGCCCCAGCATTTT. Translation: CASSLDPGEPQHF.

The genes are TRBV7-8 and TRBJ1-2, with D perhaps matching TRBD1 (6 bases). Germline V CDR1 and CDR2: SGHVS, FQNEAQ. The CDR3 length is 15 residues. The V end was cut by 2 bases, the J end by 8 bases, with 18 bases between. CDR3 DNA: TGTGCCAGCAGCTTACGATTTCAGGGGAGAGGCGGCTACACCTTC. Protein sequence: CASSLRFQGRGGYTF.

This clone was counted once. The V and J genes are TRBV5-4 and TRBJ2-7, with D possibly TRBD2 on 6 matching bases. V was shortened by 4 bases and J by 7 bases, with 9 bases between the two germline ends. Germline lookup yields CDR1 SGHNT and CDR2 YYREEE (reference sequence). The CDR3 is made up of 11 amino acids. This CDR3 is CASSQGTEQYF. The CDR3 DNA is TGTGCCAGCAGCCAAGGGACTGAGCAGTACTTC.

The rearrangement uses TRBV4-2 and TRBJ2-7; no reliable D call. Trimming removed 0 bases at V and 2 bases at J, with 2 bases between. The CDR3 length is 12 residues. CDR1 LGHNA and CDR2 YNFKEQ come from the germline V gene. CDR3: CASSQDPYEQYF. Here the CDR3 DNA reads TGTGCCAGCAGCCAAGACCCCTACGAGCAGTACTTC.

This chain links TRBV4-3 with TRBJ1-6; D not certain. Trimming stripped 1 base from V and 4 bases from J, with 8 bases between. This CDR3 is 15 amino acids long. Germline CDR1 and CDR2: LGHNA and YSLEER. The CDR3 sequence: CASSQGTDYNSPLHF. CDR3 coding DNA: TGCGCCAGCAGCCAAGGGACGGATTATAATTCACCCCTCCACTTT.

Concerning this clone itself: This sample includes further DNA sequences coding for the same CDR3. CDR3 amino acids: CASSVADTQYF. CDR3 in DNA: TGTGCCAGCAGCGTAGCAGATACGCAGTATTTT. The V and J genes are TRBV9 and TRBJ2-3; D unresolved. V was cut by 0 bases and J by 4 bases, with 0 bases left in between. Germline V CDR1 and CDR2: SGDLS, YYNGEE. The CDR3 extends over 11 amino acids. The entire variable domain, with the rest obtained from reference TRBV9 and TRBJ2-3, is as follows: DSGVTQTPKHLITATGQRVTLRCSPRSGDLSVYWYQQSLDQGLQFLIQYYNGEERAKGNILERFSAQQFPDLHSELNLSSLELGDSALYFCASSVADTQYFGPGTRLTVL.

J is TRBJ1-5 and V is TRBV15; D gene unclear. Germline V lookup: CDR1 LNHNV, CDR2 YYDKDF (reference sequence). This CDR3 is 16 amino acids long. The V and J ends lost 0 bases and 5 bases respectively, with 14 bases between them. DNA of the CDR3: TGTGCCACCAGCAGAGATCAAGATTTGCAGGATCAGCCCCAGCATTTT. Encoded protein: CATSRDQDLQDQPQHF.

This rearrangement joins TRBV9 to TRBJ2-3; 7 nucleotides match TRBD1. Trimming removed 4 bases from V and 2 bases from J; junction bases left unmatched: 13. CDR1 is SGDLS, CDR2 YYNGEE, per germline. This CDR3 region has 17 residues. CDR3 nucleotide sequence: TGTGCCAGCAGCATCTACAGGGACAGCCCCGCCACAGATACGCAGTATTTT. Protein: CASSIYRDSPATDTQYF.

This chain joins TRBV7-9 and TRBJ2-2; D gene unclear. The CDR3 is 12 amino acids. Per germline, CDR1 SEHNR and CDR2 FQNEAQ (reference sequence). V was pared by 1 base and J by 6 bases, with 3 bases between. CDR3 in amino acids: CASSLVPGELFF. The DNA of the CDR3 is TGTGCCAGCAGCTTAGTTCCCGGGGAGCTGTTTTTT.

V is TRBV4-3 and J is TRBJ1-1, with TRBD1 matching 11 bases. This CDR3 is built from 15 residues. Trimming removed 4 bases from V and 5 bases from J; junction bases left unmatched: 6. Germline CDR1 is LGHNA and CDR2 is YSLEER. The CDR3 protein is CASSLTGTGGTEAFF. In nucleotides, the CDR3 is TGCGCCAGCAGCCTTACCGGGACAGGGGGGACTGAAGCTTTCTTT.

The chain carries TRBV7-2 and TRBJ2-4; 8 bases agree with TRBD2. The CDR3 consists of 14 residues. Per germline, CDR1 SGHTA and CDR2 FQGNSA. The V gene end was trimmed by 5 bases and the J gene end by 7 bases; junction bases not matched to a gene: 7. As DNA, the CDR3 is TGTGCCAGCAGCCAGGGACTAGATTCGAACATTCAGTACTTC. Its protein product is CASSQGLDSNIQYF. The entire variable domain, with the rest obtained from reference TRBV7-2 and TRBJ2-4, is as follows: GAGVSQSPSNKVTEKGKDVELRCDPISGHTALYWYRQSLGQGLEFLIYFQGNSAPDKSGLPSDRFSAERTGGSVSTLTIQRTQQEDSAVYLCASSQGLDSNIQYFGAGTRLSVL.